This T cell receptor (beta chain) was identified during a study of cytomegalovirus exposure and HLA in healthy donors. CDR3 size: 17 residues. V dropped 4 bases and J dropped 2; count of bases not matched to a gene: 10. The germline CDR1 and CDR2 sequences are MGHRA and YSYEKL. Amplification used 60 Vbeta primers and 13 Jbeta primers. Measured with immunoSEQ multiplex PCR; TCRdb has only the in-frame clones, and not every one. Counted here are around 190,000 clones, 65% to 85% occurring once; the ten biggest clones make up about 2.7%. Sequenced input: PBMCs. This TCR derives from a woman in her 30s in good health and CMV-seronegative. The V call is TRBV4-1, the J call TRBJ2-5; 10 bases match TRBD2. CDR3: CASSLGASGGPQETQYF. The CDR3 bases are TGCGCCAGCAGCCTGGGGGCTAGCGGGGGACCACAAGAGACCCAGTACTTC.